This entry concerns a single T cell receptor beta chain. This clone's antigen is unknown. Base-call qualities are not available, and no considerably larger clone is one nucleotide away. This specimen comes from a study of vaccination and CD4 T cells after COVID-19 (dated by TCRdb to the early 2020s). Context from the whole study: SARS-CoV-2 positivity had been established in the convalescent patients by nasal swab PCR, and mild disease was recorded in several of these patients and severe disease in one. Post-vaccine blood samples were obtained a median of approximately 70 days after the second vaccine dose, with a range of about 14 to 241 days. Culture stimuli were overlapping spike peptide pools from SARS-CoV-2 and from the common cold coronaviruses HCoV-NL63, HCoV-OC43 and HCoV-229E. Two doses of either the Pfizer-BioNTech BNT162b2 vaccine (n=8) or the Moderna mRNA-1273 vaccine (n=2) were administered to participants. Control cultures received a CEFX viral epitope pool as the positive control, an HIV-1 Nef peptide pool as the negative control, or no peptide. Post-COVID blood samples were collected from convalescent patients a median of roughly 100 days after diagnosis, with a range of about 35 to 170 days. In 10 COVID-19 convalescent patients and a few infection-naive healthy vaccine recipients, researchers compared the spike-specific CD4+ TCR repertoire from before mRNA vaccination with the repertoire from after. Six males and four females were included in the convalescent cohort, with two Hispanic individuals, seven Caucasians, two Asians and one multiracial person represented.

This sample's treatment or condition label indicates: approximately nine-day PBMC culture with coronavirus spike peptide pools or control peptides (ViraFEST assay). The ViraFEST assay, used in the study, expanded antigen-specific T cells with peptide pools and then identified the expanded clonotypes through TCR sequencing. The convalescent patients' positive SARS-CoV-2 PCR tests were from March to December 2020, which was before the Alpha, Beta and Delta variants emerged in the United States. Each well held 2.2 million or so PBMCs cultured in IMDM containing around 5% human AB serum and roughly 9.7 IU/ml IL-2, with approximately 9.2 ug/ml peptide pools added. Half of the culture medium was replaced with fresh IL-2-containing medium on days 3 and 7. CD4+ T cells were isolated after around ten days of culture through negative selection using the EasySep CD4+ T cell isolation kit. PBMCs were separated from whole blood using Ficoll-Paque Plus gradient centrifugation and then either used fresh or cryopreserved at -140C. Culture conditions were generally each tested in triplicate wells.

Libraries were built with PCR. DNA from cultured CD4+ T cells underwent TCR sequencing with the Oncomine TCR Beta short-read assay at the Johns Hopkins FTIC core. The QIAamp micro DNA kit was used to extract genomic DNA from the cultured CD4+ T cells. The Oncomine TCR Beta libraries from cultured CD4+ T cells were pooled using unique dual indexes and then sequenced on an Illumina iSeq 100. Under the source paper's analysis protocol: Non-productive sequences were removed, and CDR3s not starting with C, not ending with F or W, or shorter than 7 amino acids were discarded. The MANAFEST web application identified antigen-specific clonotypes by comparing peptide-stimulated wells against reference wells and other culture wells. For a clone to be called positive, the clone needed an FDR below 0.05, an odds ratio above 5, and a productive frequency above 0.1% in at least two of three replicate wells. A clonotype counted as cross-reactive if it showed significant expansion both in the SARS-CoV-2 spike wells and in at least one common cold coronavirus spike condition. CDR3 homology was assessed with Levenshtein distances (stringdist) and unrooted phylogenetic trees (ape) in R version 3.6.1. TCRdb ran its own pipeline on the public reads, namely fastp trimming at Q25 and MiXCR clone calling, and kept in-frame beta chains. For every CDR3 protein sequence, its rows merge into one entry that carries the most common genes and DNA. The V and J calls were determined by TCRdb, not by the authors. A total of approximately 11,000 distinct CDR3 sequences appear in this sample, 70% of them only once. The top ten clonotypes cover roughly 12% of the sample.

Trimming at the junction amounts to 6 bases on V and 5 bases on J, and the germline ends lie 16 bases apart. CDR3 length: 14 amino acids, cysteine to phenylalanine. Kept here is only the CDR3 DNA, which spans 42 bases and is read in frame from base 1. CDR1 is given as MNHNS and CDR2 as SASEGT, both from the germline V gene. Broader findings and caveats from the paper: Among convalescent patients, a median about 86% of the SARS-CoV-2-reactive clones seen after vaccination appeared only after vaccination, which suggests priming specific to the vaccine. Although the median number of SARS-CoV-2-reactive clonotypes went up from around 20 after infection to some 37 after vaccination, the increase was not significant. Only a relatively small number of convalescent patients were included in the study, and early timepoints following natural infection were not analyzed. In convalescent patients, nearly all vaccine-specific clones (304 of 307) were found to be mono-reactive for SARS-CoV-2 spike rather than cross-reactive with common cold coronaviruses.

This sequence uses TRBV6-1 and TRBJ1-2; D gene: possibly TRBD1, on 5 matching bases. The clonotype originates from a human donor who had recovered from COVID-19. Sequenced material: CD4+ T cells from blood, cultured in vitro. The CDR3 region: CASSPTWTNYGYTF. At the DNA level, the sequence is TGTGCCAGCAGCCCCACATGGACAAATTATGGCTACACCTTC.